The 25 T cell receptor beta chains below all came from one sample that was sequenced in a study of early T cells in non-severe SARS-CoV-2 infection. TCRdb re-analysed the 5' RACE reads in MiXCR, keeping a single row per CDR3 protein. The table lists about 98,000 distinct CDR3 sequences, 13% to 15% of them singletons. Sequencing input: whole blood. The receptors here all came from an adult who was a healthcare worker with PCR-confirmed SARS-CoV-2 infection or an uninfected control (not recorded which).

This clonotype was counted between two and nine times. The J gene is TRBJ2-1, the V gene TRBV7-2, with D possibly called TRBD1 or TRBD2 (5 bases each). Trimming took 1 base from V and 9 from J, leaving 13 bases between them. The CDR3 runs to 14 residues. Looked up from germline, CDR1 is SGHTA and CDR2 is FQGNSA. The CDR3 protein is CASSLGGLGGEQFF. DNA of the CDR3: TGTGCCAGCAGCTTAGGAGGTCTTGGGGGTGAGCAGTTCTTC. Full variable domain (outside the CDR3, taken from reference TRBV7-2 and TRBJ2-1): GAGVSQSPSNKVTEKGKDVELRCDPISGHTALYWYRQSLGQGLEFLIYFQGNSAPDKSGLPSDRFSAERTGGSVSTLTIQRTQQEDSAVYLCASSLGGLGGEQFFGPGTRLTVL.

The rearrangement joins TRBV29-1 to TRBJ2-7, with 7 nucleotides matching TRBD1. J lost 1 base, V lost 6 bases, and 9 bases had no gene match. This CDR3 has 14 amino acids. Looked up from germline, CDR1 is SQVTM and CDR2 is ANQGSEA. DNA of the CDR3: TGCAGCGTCGGAGGACAGGCCCCTTCCTACGAGCAGTACTTC. Protein: CSVGGQAPSYEQYF.

This clonotype occurred a few times. J is TRBJ1-6 and V is TRBV6-5; a possible D gene is TRBD1 (5 bases). Trimming left V 5 bases short and J 5 bases short, with 10 bases between. This CDR3 contains 14 residues. Germline lookup yields CDR1 MNHEY and CDR2 SVGAGI. The CDR3 nucleotides are TGTGCCAGCAGTCGACAGCGAGATAATTCACCCCTCCACTTT. Residues: CASSRQRDNSPLHF.

This clonotype was detected many times. The chain couples TRBV18 to TRBJ2-1, with D possibly matching TRBD2 (5 bases). The V and J ends lost 2 bases and 3 bases respectively, with 8 bases between them. The germline V gene encodes CDR1 KGHSH and CDR2 LQKENI. This CDR3 has 14 amino acids. CDR3 sequence reads: CASSPVSGYNEQFF. The CDR3 region has the DNA TGTGCCAGCTCACCAGTCAGCGGCTACAATGAGCAGTTCTTC.

The chain employs TRBV30 and TRBJ2-7; TRBD2 might be the D (5 bases). This CDR3 region has 13 residues. Germline V lookup: CDR1 GTSNPN, CDR2 SVGIG (reference sequence). Trimming shortened V by 1 base and J by 0 bases, and 7 bases separated the two germline ends. As DNA, the CDR3 is TGTGCCTGGAGTGGGGGAGACTCCTACGAGCAGTACTTC. The encoded protein is CAWSGGDSYEQYF.

The chain combines TRBV27 with TRBJ2-1, with 9 nucleotides matching TRBD2. The CDR3 loop spans 14 amino acids. The germline gives CDR1 MNHEY, CDR2 SMNVEV (reference sequence). The V gene end was trimmed by 3 bases and the J gene end by 10 bases; junction bases not matched to a gene: 7. This CDR3 is CASSFTVGLAEQFF. CDR3 bases: TGTGCCAGCAGTTTCACCGTAGGACTAGCGGAGCAGTTCTTC.

This clonotype appeared many times. V and J are TRBV6-5 and TRBJ1-4, with TRBD1 matching 7 bases. V was clipped by 1 base and J by 6 bases; unmatched bases: 5. There are 15 residues in the CDR3. Germline CDR1 reads MNHEY; CDR2 reads SVGAGI. The CDR3 DNA is TGTGCCAGCAGTTACTATTACGACAGGGATGAAAAACTGTTTTTT. It codes for CASSYYYDRDEKLFF.

This clonotype was found many times. The chain recombines TRBV2 with TRBJ2-7; TRBD2 agrees at 12 bases. After removal of 6 bases from V and 11 bases from J, the junction contained 8 bases not matched to a gene. The CDR3 sequence is 13 residues long. Per germline, CDR1 SNHLY and CDR2 FYNNEI. Here the CDR3 DNA reads TGTGCCAGCAGACAGACTAGCGGGAGAAGTGAGTACTTC. This codes for CASRQTSGRSEYF.

This clonotype was detected many times. V and J are TRBV9 and TRBJ2-7; a possible D gene is TRBD1 (5 bases). The germline CDR1 and CDR2 sequences are SGDLS and YYNGEE. The CDR3 runs 15 residues. V shed 2 bases and J shed 4 bases, with 16 bases lying between them. For the CDR3, the DNA is TGTGCCAGCAGCGTCGACAGCAGCCTCCTGTACGAGCAGTACTTC. It codes for CASSVDSSLLYEQYF. The complete variable domain, with remaining parts taken from reference TRBV9 and TRBJ2-7, reads DSGVTQTPKHLITATGQRVTLRCSPRSGDLSVYWYQQSLDQGLQFLIQYYNGEERAKGNILERFSAQQFPDLHSELNLSSLELGDSALYFCASSVDSSLLYEQYFGPGTRLTVT.

This clonotype was picked up many times. The rearrangement links TRBV12-3 or TRBV12-4 to TRBJ2-7; 7 nucleotides line up with TRBD2. The CDR3 has 15 residues. The ends lost 3 bases at V and 2 bases at J; junction bases unmatched: 7. CDR3 sequence: CASSLGGGDTYEQYF. The CDR3 coding sequence is TGTGCCAGCAGTTTGGGCGGGGGTGACACCTACGAGCAGTACTTC.

The CDR3, as DNA: TGTGCCAGCAAGGACGGTGGCGGGGAGCTGTTTTTT. Amino acids: CASKDGGGELFF. The chain uses TRBV6-5 and TRBJ2-2; D unclear. Between the trimmed V and J ends, which lost 7 bases and 7 bases, there was a span of 10 bases. The CDR3 covers 12 residues. Germline loops: CDR1 MNHEY, CDR2 SVGAGI.

This clonotype appeared a few times. This chain uses TRBV18 with TRBJ2-1, with D perhaps matching TRBD2 (6 bases). V lost 5 bases and J lost 10, with 12 bases in between. The CDR3 is 12 residues long. CDR1 is KGHSH, CDR2 LQKENI, per germline. The CDR3 coding sequence is TGTGCCAGCTCAGCTACTAGCAGAGAGCAGTTCTTC. Protein product: CASSATSREQFF.

V gene TRBV20-1 combines with J gene TRBJ2-2, with D hard to call. V dropped 1 base and J dropped 6 bases, with 12 bases sitting between them. CDR1 and CDR2 (germline): DFQATT, SNEGSKA (reference sequence). The CDR3 spans 14 residues. CDR3 sequence reads: CSARVPGRAGELFF. The CDR3 DNA follows: TGCAGTGCTAGAGTCCCGGGTCGGGCCGGGGAGCTGTTTTTT.

The V gene is TRBV7-9, the J gene TRBJ1-1; D unclear. Looked up from germline, CDR1 is SEHNR and CDR2 is FQNEAQ (reference sequence). V lost 6 bases and J 1 base, leaving 12 bases between the germline ends. The CDR3 is 14 residues long. The CDR3 is CASSSWTANTEAFF. As DNA, the CDR3 is TGTGCCAGCAGTTCTTGGACGGCGAACACTGAAGCTTTCTTT.

V usage is TRBV7-9 and J usage is TRBJ1-1, with 7 bases identical to TRBD1. Germline lookup yields CDR1 SEHNR and CDR2 FQNEAQ (reference sequence). The CDR3 runs 15 residues. Trimming took 3 bases from V and 0 from J; bases not matched to a gene: 4. The DNA for the CDR3 is TGTGCCAGCAGCTTCACAGGGGTGATGAACACTGAAGCTTTCTTT. Amino acid sequence: CASSFTGVMNTEAFF.

V and J are TRBV29-1 and TRBJ1-1, with TRBD1 identical over 8 bases. The germline V gene has CDR1 SQVTM and CDR2 ANQGSEA. The V gene end was trimmed by 6 bases and the J gene end by 3 bases; junction bases not matched to a gene: 0. The CDR3 consists of 11 residues. The CDR3 protein is CSVTGDTEAFF. In nucleotides, the CDR3 is TGCAGCGTGACAGGGGACACTGAAGCTTTCTTT. The whole variable domain, filled in from reference TRBV29-1 and TRBJ1-1, reads SAVISQKPSRDICQRGTSLTIQCQVDSQVTMMFWYRQQPGQSLTLIATANQGSEATYESGFVIDKFPISRPNLTFSTLTVSNMSPEDSSIYLCSVTGDTEAFFGQGTRLTVV.

This clonotype was seen only a few times. The chain links TRBV12-3 or TRBV12-4 to TRBJ1-3; maybe TRBD1 (6 bases). Trimming removed 5 bases at V and 0 bases at J, with 17 bases between. The CDR3 spans 17 residues. CDR3 protein: CASSPLDSPISGNTIYF. The CDR3 nucleotides read TGTGCCAGCAGTCCTCTGGACAGCCCTATCTCTGGAAACACCATATATTTT.

The sample holds many counts of this clonotype. The rearrangement links TRBV4-1 to TRBJ2-7; TRBD1 aligns across 8 bases. Trimming cost V 0 bases and J 4 bases; bases outside gene matches: 2. Germline V gene data show CDR1 as MGHRA and CDR2 as YSYEKL. The CDR3 loop spans 14 amino acids. The chain's CDR3 is CASSQDGTGYEQYF. The CDR3 DNA follows: TGCGCCAGCAGCCAAGATGGGACAGGTTACGAGCAGTACTTC.

This clonotype was recorded at least ten times. The chain recombines TRBV20-1 with TRBJ2-7; the D gene could be TRBD1 or TRBD2 (5 bases each). The CDR3 has 13 amino acids. Germline CDR1 DFQATT, CDR2 SNEGSKA (reference sequence). Trimming left V 6 bases short and J 4 bases short, with 16 bases between. CDR3 residues: CSAPGLADYEQYF. The CDR3 coding sequence is TGCAGTGCCCCGGGGCTAGCCGATTACGAGCAGTACTTC.

This clonotype was picked up many times. The CDR3 reads CASSLYGNEQFF. CDR3 DNA: TGTGCCAGCAGTTTATATGGCAATGAGCAGTTCTTC. The chain has TRBV27 and TRBJ2-1; D ambiguous. Trimming removed 1 base at V and 6 bases at J, with 4 bases between. CDR3 length: 12 residues. In germline, CDR1 is MNHEY, CDR2 SMNVEV (reference sequence).

The chain uses TRBV20-1 and TRBJ2-3; 11 positions agree with TRBD1. The CDR3 spans 16 residues. Germline V gene data show CDR1 as DFQATT and CDR2 as SNEGSKA (reference sequence). V lost 6 bases, J lost 5 bases, and 13 bases stayed unmatched. The CDR3 here is CSAAGLGQGARDTQYF. The CDR3 coding sequence is TGCAGTGCCGCGGGACTCGGACAGGGGGCACGAGATACGCAGTATTTT.

This clonotype was observed many times. This rearrangement joins TRBV30 to TRBJ1-1, with D unclear. The V end was cut by 0 bases, the J end by 1 base, with 9 bases between. This CDR3 is built from 14 residues. The germline V gene encodes CDR1 GTSNPN and CDR2 SVGIG (reference sequence). The CDR3 reads CAWSVNSANTEAFF. CDR3 DNA sequence: TGTGCCTGGAGTGTAAACAGCGCGAACACTGAAGCTTTCTTT.

This clonotype was detected a few times. The V gene is TRBV29-1, the J gene TRBJ2-5, with TRBD2 as a possible D gene (5 bases). Trimming cost V 7 bases and J 0 bases, with 9 bases left between them. CDR1 is SQVTM and CDR2 is ANQGSEA in the germline V gene. The CDR3 consists of 12 residues. Here the CDR3 reads CSASGYQETQYF. DNA of the CDR3: TGCAGCGCTTCGGGGTACCAAGAGACCCAGTACTTC. Supplemented by reference TRBV29-1 and TRBJ2-5, the full variable domain reads SAVISQKPSRDICQRGTSLTIQCQVDSQVTMMFWYRQQPGQSLTLIATANQGSEATYESGFVIDKFPISRPNLTFSTLTVSNMSPEDSSIYLCSASGYQETQYFGPGTRLLVL.

In this sample, this clonotype turned up many times. This rearrangement joins TRBV20-1 to TRBJ2-1, with 7 bases aligning to TRBD2. Germline V CDR1 and CDR2: DFQATT, SNEGSKA (reference sequence). The CDR3 loop spans 16 amino acids. The V segment lost 6 bases and the J segment 4 bases; nucleotides outside the gene matches: 15. The CDR3 DNA is TGCAGTGCCCCGGTGGTTGCAGGGAGGGCGTACAATGAGCAGTTCTTC. Encoded protein: CSAPVVAGRAYNEQFF.

The V gene is TRBV18, the J gene TRBJ1-1, with 7 nucleotides matching TRBD1. The junction had 2 bases not matched to a gene; V was cut back by 6 bases and J by 1 base. The CDR3 runs 13 residues. Germline V gene sequence: CDR1 KGHSH, CDR2 LQKENI. The CDR3 loop is CASSRGPNTEAFF. As DNA, the CDR3 is TGTGCCAGCTCGAGGGGGCCGAACACTGAAGCTTTCTTT.